The 15 T cell receptor beta chains listed next were all sequenced from one sample in a study of T cells of healthy individuals. MiXCR was run by TCRdb on the 5' RACE reads, yielding one entry per CDR3 protein. The table shows about 96,000 distinct CDR3 sequences, with approximately 16% occurring only once. The origin of the receptors is a human donor in good health.

This clonotype has a handful of counts. V gene TRBV14 combines with J gene TRBJ2-7; 7 nucleotides line up with TRBD2. This CDR3 region has 17 residues. Trimming cost V 5 bases and J 0 bases; bases outside gene matches: 13. Germline loops: CDR1 SGHDN, CDR2 FVKESK. CDR3 DNA sequence: TGTGCCAGCAGCTACCGTGGGCTAGCGGAAAACTCCTACGAGCAGTACTTC. It encodes CASSYRGLAENSYEQYF. Filled out from reference TRBV14 and TRBJ2-7, the complete variable domain reads EAGVTQFPSHSVIEKGQTVTLRCDPISGHDNLYWYRRVMGKEIKFLLHFVKESKQDESGMPNNRFLAERTGGTYSTLKVQPAELEDSGVYFCASSYRGLAENSYEQYFGPGTRLTVT.

This rearrangement joins TRBV12-5 to TRBJ2-2, with a possible D match to TRBD2 (5 bases). V lost 5 bases to trimming and J lost 6 bases, with 13 bases between them. From germline, CDR1 is LGHNT and CDR2 FRNRAP. CDR3 length: 14 residues. CDR3 in amino acids: CASGTAAGSGELFF. CDR3 nucleotide sequence: TGTGCTAGTGGTACTGCGGCGGGTTCCGGGGAGCTGTTTTTT.

This clonotype was counted a few times. J is TRBJ2-7 and V is TRBV6-1; no clear D gene. The germline V and J ends were trimmed by 5 bases and 4 bases, with 3 bases remaining between them. Germline V gene lookup returns CDR1 MNHNS and CDR2 SASEGT. There are 10 residues in the CDR3. This chain's CDR3 is CASSQYEQYF. CDR3 nucleotide sequence: TGTGCCAGCAGTCAGTACGAGCAGTACTTC.

This clonotype was seen many times. The genes are TRBV7-2 and TRBJ1-2; 7 bases agree with TRBD1. V was clipped by 2 bases and J by 6 bases; unmatched bases: 9. CDR1 SGHTA and CDR2 FQGNSA come from the germline V gene. The CDR3 runs 15 residues. Written as DNA, the CDR3 is TGTGCCAGCAGCTTATTACGGTCAACAGGGGATGGCTACACCTTC. It encodes CASSLLRSTGDGYTF.

Only a few counts were recorded for this clonotype. The chain couples TRBV12-3 or TRBV12-4 to TRBJ2-4; possibly TRBD2 for D (6 bases). V shed 0 bases and J shed 6 bases, with 6 bases lying between them. The CDR3 contains 13 residues. CDR3 sequence: CASSLAGLNIQYF. The CDR3 DNA reads as TGTGCCAGCAGTTTAGCGGGACTAAACATTCAGTACTTC.

In this sample, this clonotype turned up many times. V gene TRBV6-5 combines with J gene TRBJ1-5; D uncertain. The V end lost 6 bases, the J end lost 4 bases, and 10 bases lay between the germline ends. This CDR3 contains 13 residues. Germline V lookup: CDR1 MNHEY, CDR2 SVGAGI. Written as DNA, the CDR3 is TGTGCCAGCAGCAGAGACGGGAATCAGCCCCAGCATTTT. Translation: CASSRDGNQPQHF.

This clonotype came up many times. V and J are TRBV6-1 and TRBJ1-5, with D possibly matching TRBD1 (5 bases). The ends were cut back, 7 bases at V and 1 base at J, with 17 bases in the middle. This CDR3 spans 16 amino acids. Germline CDR1 is MNHNS and CDR2 is SASEGT. The CDR3 is CASIPVGELSNQPQHF. The CDR3 nucleotides read TGTGCCAGCATCCCCGTAGGGGAATTGAGCAATCAGCCCCAGCATTTT.

This clonotype has more than one count but fewer than ten. The chain carries TRBV6-5 and TRBJ1-1, with a tentative D call TRBD1 (5 bases). The V end was cut by 2 bases, the J end by 1 base, with 11 bases between. The germline V gene encodes CDR1 MNHEY and CDR2 SVGAGI. This CDR3 has 15 residues. The CDR3 nucleotides read TGTGCCAGCAGTTACGCCGGGGCTCCGAACACTGAAGCTTTCTTT. Residues: CASSYAGAPNTEAFF.

This clonotype showed up just a few times. The V and J genes are TRBV7-9 and TRBJ2-3, with D unclear. Germline V gene lookup returns CDR1 SEHNR and CDR2 FQNEAQ (reference sequence). Trimming took 4 bases from V and 0 from J, leaving 8 bases between them. CDR3 size: 14 residues. CDR3: CASSSSRSTDTQYF. In DNA, the CDR3 is TGTGCCAGCAGCTCTTCACGAAGCACAGATACGCAGTATTTT. The full variable domain, its missing parts supplied by reference TRBV7-9 and TRBJ2-3, is DTGVSQNPRHKITKRGQNVTFRCDPISEHNRLYWYRQTLGQGPEFLTYFQNEAQLEKSRLLSDRFSAERPKGSFSTLEIQRTEQGDSAMYLCASSSSRSTDTQYFGPGTRLTVL.

CDR3 sequence reads: CASSYRPVASYEQYF. The CDR3, as DNA: TGTGCCAGCAGTTACCGGCCAGTAGCTTCCTACGAGCAGTACTTC. The rearrangement joins TRBV6-2 or TRBV6-3 to TRBJ2-7; no definite D call. Trimming removed 2 bases from V and 1 base from J, with 12 bases in between. This CDR3 has 15 amino acids. The germline CDR1 and CDR2 sequences are MNHEY and SVGEGT.

The chain couples TRBV11-1 to TRBJ1-1; weak D call: TRBD1 (5 bases). V lost 5 bases to trimming and J lost 0 bases, with 10 bases between them. The germline gives CDR1 SGHAT, CDR2 FQDESV (reference sequence). CDR3 size: 14 residues. This CDR3 reads CASSPTALNTEAFF. The CDR3 DNA reads as TGTGCCAGCAGCCCGACAGCTTTGAACACTGAAGCTTTCTTT.

This clonotype occurred a few times. This chain joins TRBV27 and TRBJ1-1; 8 nucleotides line up with TRBD1. The V and J ends lost 7 bases and 3 bases, in that order; junction bases with no gene match: 7. Germline V gene sequence: CDR1 MNHEY, CDR2 SMNVEV (reference sequence). The length of the CDR3 is 14 residues. CDR3 in amino acids: CASTKDRGYTEAFF. The CDR3 DNA reads TGTGCCAGCACCAAAGACAGGGGCTACACTGAAGCTTTCTTT.

This clonotype was recorded a few times. The chain uses TRBV28 and TRBJ1-5; D is undetermined. The germline gives CDR1 MDHEN, CDR2 SYDVKM. The CDR3 consists of 13 residues. V lost 1 base and J 4 bases, leaving 5 bases between the germline ends. The CDR3 loop reads CASSLSGNQPQHF. The CDR3 nucleotides are TGTGCCAGCAGTTTATCCGGAAATCAGCCCCAGCATTTT.

The chain carries TRBV28 and TRBJ1-2, with no clear D. Germline CDR1 and CDR2: MDHEN and SYDVKM. The CDR3 has 13 residues. V shed 5 bases and J shed 2 bases, with 9 bases lying between them. CDR3 sequence: CASSADANYGYTF. DNA of the CDR3: TGTGCCAGCAGTGCGGACGCGAACTATGGCTACACCTTC.

V is TRBV28 and J is TRBJ1-1; no definite D call. The CDR3 contains 11 residues. Trimming stripped 5 bases from V and 3 bases from J, with 4 bases between. Germline V CDR1 and CDR2: MDHEN, SYDVKM. The DNA for the CDR3 is TGTGCCAGCAGTCTCTACACTGAAGCTTTCTTT. Translation gives CASSLYTEAFF.